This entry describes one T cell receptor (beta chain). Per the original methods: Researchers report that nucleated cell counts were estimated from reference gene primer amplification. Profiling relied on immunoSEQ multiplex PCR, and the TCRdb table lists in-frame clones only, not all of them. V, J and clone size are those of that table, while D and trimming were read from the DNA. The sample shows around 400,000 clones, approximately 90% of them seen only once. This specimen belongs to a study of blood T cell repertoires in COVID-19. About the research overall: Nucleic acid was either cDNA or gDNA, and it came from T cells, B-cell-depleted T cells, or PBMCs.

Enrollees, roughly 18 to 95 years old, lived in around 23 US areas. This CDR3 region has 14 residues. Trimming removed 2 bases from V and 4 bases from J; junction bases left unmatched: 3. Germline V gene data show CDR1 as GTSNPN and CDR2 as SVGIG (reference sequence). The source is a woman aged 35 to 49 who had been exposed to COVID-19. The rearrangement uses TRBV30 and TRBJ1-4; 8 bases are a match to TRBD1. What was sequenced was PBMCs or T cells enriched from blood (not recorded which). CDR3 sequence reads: CAWSLQGVNEKLFF. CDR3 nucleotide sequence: TGTGCCTGGAGTCTACAGGGGGTTAATGAAAAACTGTTTTTT.